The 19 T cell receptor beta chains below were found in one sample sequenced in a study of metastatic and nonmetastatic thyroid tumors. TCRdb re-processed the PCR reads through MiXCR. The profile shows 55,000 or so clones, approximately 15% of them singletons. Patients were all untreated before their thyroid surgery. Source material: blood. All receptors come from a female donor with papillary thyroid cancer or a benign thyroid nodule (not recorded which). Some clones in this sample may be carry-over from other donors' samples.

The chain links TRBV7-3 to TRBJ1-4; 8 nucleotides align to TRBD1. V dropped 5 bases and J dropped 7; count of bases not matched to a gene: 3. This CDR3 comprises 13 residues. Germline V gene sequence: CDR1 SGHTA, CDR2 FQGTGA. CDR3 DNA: TGTGCCAGCAGCGTTGGACAGGGTGAAAAACTGTTTTTT. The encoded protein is CASSVGQGEKLFF. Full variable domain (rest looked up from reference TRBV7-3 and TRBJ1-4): GAGVSQTPSNKVTEKGKYVELRCDPISGHTALYWYRQSLGQGPEFLIYFQGTGAADDSGLPNDRFFAVRPEGSVSTLKIQRTERGDSAVYLCASSVGQGEKLFFGSGTQLSVL.

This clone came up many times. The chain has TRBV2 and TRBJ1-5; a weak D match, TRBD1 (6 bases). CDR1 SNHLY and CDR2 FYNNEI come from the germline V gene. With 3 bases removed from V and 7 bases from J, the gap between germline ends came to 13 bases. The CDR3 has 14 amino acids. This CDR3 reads CASSEGAGRQPQHF. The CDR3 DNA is TGTGCCAGCAGTGAGGGGGCGGGGCGGCAGCCCCAGCATTTT. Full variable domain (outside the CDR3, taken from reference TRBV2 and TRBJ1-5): EPEVTQTPSHQVTQMGQEVILRCVPISNHLYFYWYRQILGQKVEFLVSFYNNEISEKSEIFDDQFSVERPDGSNFTLKIRSTKLEDSAMYFCASSEGAGRQPQHFGDGTRLSIL.

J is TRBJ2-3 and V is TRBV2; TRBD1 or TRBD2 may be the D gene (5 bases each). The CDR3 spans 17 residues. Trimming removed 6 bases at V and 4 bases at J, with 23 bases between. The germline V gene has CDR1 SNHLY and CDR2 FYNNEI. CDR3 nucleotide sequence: TGTGCCAGCAGCACAGACAGAATGGGTCTGGGAGCAGATACGCAGTATTTT. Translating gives CASSTDRMGLGADTQYF. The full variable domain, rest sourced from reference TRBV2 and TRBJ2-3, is EPEVTQTPSHQVTQMGQEVILRCVPISNHLYFYWYRQILGQKVEFLVSFYNNEISEKSEIFDDQFSVERPDGSNFTLKIRSTKLEDSAMYFCASSTDRMGLGADTQYFGPGTRLTVL.

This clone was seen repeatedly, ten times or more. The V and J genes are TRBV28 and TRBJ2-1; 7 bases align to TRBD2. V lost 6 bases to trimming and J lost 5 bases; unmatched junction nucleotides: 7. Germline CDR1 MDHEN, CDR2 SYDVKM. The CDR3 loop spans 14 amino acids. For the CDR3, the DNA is TGTGCCAGCAGAATCGGGGGGAGGGACAATGAGCAGTTCTTC. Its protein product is CASRIGGRDNEQFF.

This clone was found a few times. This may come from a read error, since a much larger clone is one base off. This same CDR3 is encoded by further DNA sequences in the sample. CDR3 sequence reads: CASSPNPVGEQFF. DNA for the CDR3: TGTGCCAGTAGCCCCAATCCGGTAGGGGAGCAGTTCTTC. The rearrangement joins TRBV14 to TRBJ2-1; no firm D call. The CDR3 is 13 residues long. CDR1 is SGHDN, CDR2 FVKESK, per germline.

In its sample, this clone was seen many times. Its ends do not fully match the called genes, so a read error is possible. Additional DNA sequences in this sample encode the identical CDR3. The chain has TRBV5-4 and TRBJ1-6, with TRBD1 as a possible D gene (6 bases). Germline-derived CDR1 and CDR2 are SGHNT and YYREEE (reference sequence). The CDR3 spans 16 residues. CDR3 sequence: CASSLGRGGVNSPLHF. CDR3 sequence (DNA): TGCGCCAGCAGCTTGGGAAGGGGGGGGGTTAATTCACCCCTCCACTTT. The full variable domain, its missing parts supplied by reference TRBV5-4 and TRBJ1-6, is ETGVTQSPTHLIKTRGQQVTLRCSSQSGHNTVSWYQQALGQGPQFIFQYYREEENGRGNFPPRFSGLQFPNYSSELNVNALELDDSALYLCASSLGRGGVNSPLHFGNGTRLTVT.

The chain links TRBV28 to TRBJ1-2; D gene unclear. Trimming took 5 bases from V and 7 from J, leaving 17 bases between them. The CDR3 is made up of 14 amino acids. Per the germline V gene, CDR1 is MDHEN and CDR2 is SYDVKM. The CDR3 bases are TGTGCCAGCAGTGTGGTTTGGAGGCGCGGTGGCTACACCTTC. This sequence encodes CASSVVWRRGGYTF.

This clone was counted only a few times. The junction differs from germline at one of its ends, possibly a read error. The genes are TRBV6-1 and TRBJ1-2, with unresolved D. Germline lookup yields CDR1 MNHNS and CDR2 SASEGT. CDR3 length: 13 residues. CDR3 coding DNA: TGTGCCAGCAGCCTCCTGGGAAACTATGGCTACACATTC. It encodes CASSLLGNYGYTF.

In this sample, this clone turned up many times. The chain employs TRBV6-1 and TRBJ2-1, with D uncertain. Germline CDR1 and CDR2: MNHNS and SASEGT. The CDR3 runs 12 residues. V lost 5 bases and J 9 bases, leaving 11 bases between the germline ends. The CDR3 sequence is CASSIDTLEQFF. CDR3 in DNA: TGTGCCAGCAGTATCGACACCCTTGAGCAGTTCTTC.

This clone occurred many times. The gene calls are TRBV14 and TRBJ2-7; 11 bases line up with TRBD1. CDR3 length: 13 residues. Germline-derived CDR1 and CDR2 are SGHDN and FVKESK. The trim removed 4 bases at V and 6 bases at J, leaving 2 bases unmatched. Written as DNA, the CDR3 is TGTGCCAGCAGCCCAGGGACAGGGGGCGAGCAGTACTTC. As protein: CASSPGTGGEQYF.

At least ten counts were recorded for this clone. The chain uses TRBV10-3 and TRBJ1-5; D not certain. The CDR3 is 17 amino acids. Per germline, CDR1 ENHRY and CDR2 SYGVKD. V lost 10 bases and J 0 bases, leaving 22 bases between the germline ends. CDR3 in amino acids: CATYIGTRLHSNQPQHF. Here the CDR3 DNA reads TGTGCCACATACATCGGAACACGCCTTCATAGCAATCAGCCCCAGCATTTT.

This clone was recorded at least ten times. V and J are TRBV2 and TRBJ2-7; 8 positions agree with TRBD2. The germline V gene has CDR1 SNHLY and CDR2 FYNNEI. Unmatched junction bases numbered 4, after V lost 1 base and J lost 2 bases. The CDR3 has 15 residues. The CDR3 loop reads CASSEEAGATYEQYF. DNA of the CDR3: TGTGCCAGCAGTGAAGAAGCGGGGGCTACCTACGAGCAGTACTTC.

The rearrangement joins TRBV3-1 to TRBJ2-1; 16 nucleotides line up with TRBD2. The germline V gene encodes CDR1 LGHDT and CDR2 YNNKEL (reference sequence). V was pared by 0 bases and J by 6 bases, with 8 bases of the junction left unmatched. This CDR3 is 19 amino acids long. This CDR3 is CASSQELGTSGRAPNEQFF. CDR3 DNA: TGTGCCAGCAGCCAAGAATTAGGGACTAGCGGGAGGGCCCCCAATGAGCAGTTCTTC.

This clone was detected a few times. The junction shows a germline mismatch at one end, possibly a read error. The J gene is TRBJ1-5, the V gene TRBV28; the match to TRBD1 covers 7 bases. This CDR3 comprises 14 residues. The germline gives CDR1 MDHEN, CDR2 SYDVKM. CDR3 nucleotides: TGTGCCAGTTTACCAGGGGGAGGTGGTCAGCCCCAACATTTT. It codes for CASLPGGGGQPQHF. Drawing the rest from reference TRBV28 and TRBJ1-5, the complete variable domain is DVKVTQSSRYLVKRTGEKVFLECVQDMDHENMFWYRQDPGLGLRLIYFSYDVKMKEKGDIPEGYSVSREKKERFSLILESASTNQTSMYLCASLPGGGGQPQHFGDGTRLSIL.

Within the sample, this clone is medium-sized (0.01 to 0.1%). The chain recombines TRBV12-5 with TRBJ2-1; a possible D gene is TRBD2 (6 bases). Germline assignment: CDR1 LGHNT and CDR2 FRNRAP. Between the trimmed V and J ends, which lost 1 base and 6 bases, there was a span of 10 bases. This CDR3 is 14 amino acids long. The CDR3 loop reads CASGLGGIANEQFF. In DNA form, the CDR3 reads TGTGCTAGTGGTTTGGGCGGGATCGCCAATGAGCAGTTCTTC.

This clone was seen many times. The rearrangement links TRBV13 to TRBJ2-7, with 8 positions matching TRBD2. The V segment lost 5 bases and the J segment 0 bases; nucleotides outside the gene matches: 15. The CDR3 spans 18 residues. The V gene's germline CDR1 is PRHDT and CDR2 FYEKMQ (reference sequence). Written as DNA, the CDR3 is TGTGCCAGCAGCCGAAACGACAGGTGGACTAGCAACTCCTACGAGCAGTACTTC. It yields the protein CASSRNDRWTSNSYEQYF.

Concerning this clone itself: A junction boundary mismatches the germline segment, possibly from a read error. This chain's CDR3 is CASSYAAGCTDTQYF. DNA for the CDR3: TGTGCCAGCAGTTACGCGGCAGGGTGCACAGACACGCAGTATTTT. The V and J genes are TRBV6-5 and TRBJ2-3; the D gene is possibly TRBD1 (5 bases). CDR1 is MNHEY and CDR2 is SVGAGI in the germline V gene. The CDR3 runs to 15 residues.

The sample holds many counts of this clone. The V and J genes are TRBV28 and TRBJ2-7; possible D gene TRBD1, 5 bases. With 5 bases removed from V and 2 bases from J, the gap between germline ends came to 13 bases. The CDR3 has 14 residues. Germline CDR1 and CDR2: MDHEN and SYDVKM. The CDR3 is CASSLKTAPYEQYF. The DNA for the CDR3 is TGTGCCAGCAGTCTCAAGACAGCACCCTACGAGCAGTACTTC.

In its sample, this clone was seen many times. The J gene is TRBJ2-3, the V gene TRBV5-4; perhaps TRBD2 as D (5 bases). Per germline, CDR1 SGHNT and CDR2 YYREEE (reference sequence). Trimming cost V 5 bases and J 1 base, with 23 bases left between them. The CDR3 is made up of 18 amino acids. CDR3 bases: TGTGCCAGCAGTCGACTCATGAGCAGCGGAGAGGGCACAGATACGCAGTATTTT. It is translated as CASSRLMSSGEGTDTQYF.